These 3 T cell receptor beta chains were all obtained from the same sample, sequenced in a study of early T cells in non-severe SARS-CoV-2 infection. TCRdb reprocessed the 5' RACE reads via MiXCR and lists one record per CDR3 protein. Of about 75,000 distinct CDR3 sequences in the sample, over 9% were seen once. Sequencing was performed on whole blood, taken at baseline. Receptors originate from an adult who was a healthcare worker with PCR-confirmed SARS-CoV-2 infection or an uninfected control (not recorded which).

The rearrangement uses TRBV29-1 and TRBJ2-1; TRBD2 matches at 14 bases. The CDR3 has 17 residues. Germline assignment: CDR1 SQVTM and CDR2 ANQGSEA. The V segment lost 6 bases and the J segment 2 bases; nucleotides outside the gene matches: 9. DNA for the CDR3: TGCAGCGTCGTTAGGACTAGCGGGGGGAACACCTACAATGAGCAGTTCTTC. It is translated as CSVVRTSGGNTYNEQFF.

This clonotype has only a few counts. The chain uses TRBV29-1 and TRBJ2-3; D is undetermined. Germline V gives CDR1 SQVTM, CDR2 ANQGSEA. V shed 1 base and J shed 0 bases, with 5 bases lying between them. The CDR3 spans 13 residues. As DNA, the CDR3 is TGCAGCGTTGAAGGCGACAGCACAGATACGCAGTATTTT. This encodes CSVEGDSTDTQYF.

This chain connects TRBV7-9 to TRBJ1-2; D unresolved. Looked up from germline, CDR1 is SEHNR and CDR2 is FQNEAQ (reference sequence). The V end lost 1 base, the J end lost 6 bases, and 12 bases lay between the germline ends. This CDR3 is 14 amino acids long. In DNA form, the CDR3 reads TGTGCCAGCAGCTTAGGGCGGCCGGTTAATGGCTACACCTTC. Its protein product is CASSLGRPVNGYTF.